This section outlines one T cell receptor (beta chain) sequence together with its context. Enrolled through a virtual design, the participants were between roughly 18 and 90 years of age and came from roughly 22 US areas. Clinical history reported by participants formed the basis on which cohorts were assigned. The data belong to a study of blood T cell repertoires in COVID-19. Sequencing was performed with immunoSEQ multiplex PCR; in TCRdb, only in-frame clones are kept and a portion is missing. The profile covers 250,000 to 350,000 clones, with approximately 84% appearing a single time and 10% taken by the ten largest. Trimming removed 5 bases from V and 5 bases from J, with 10 bases in between. CDR1 SGHDN and CDR2 FVKESK come from the germline V gene. This CDR3 spans 13 amino acids.

The chain links TRBV14 to TRBJ1-5; a weak D match, TRBD1 (5 bases). This TCR came from a woman under 30 who had recovered from COVID-19. The sample comprised PBMCs or T cells enriched from blood (not recorded which). The CDR3 nucleotides read TGTGCCAGCAGCGCAGGGTGGGATCAGCCCCAGCATTTT. Translating it yields CASSAGWDQPQHF.